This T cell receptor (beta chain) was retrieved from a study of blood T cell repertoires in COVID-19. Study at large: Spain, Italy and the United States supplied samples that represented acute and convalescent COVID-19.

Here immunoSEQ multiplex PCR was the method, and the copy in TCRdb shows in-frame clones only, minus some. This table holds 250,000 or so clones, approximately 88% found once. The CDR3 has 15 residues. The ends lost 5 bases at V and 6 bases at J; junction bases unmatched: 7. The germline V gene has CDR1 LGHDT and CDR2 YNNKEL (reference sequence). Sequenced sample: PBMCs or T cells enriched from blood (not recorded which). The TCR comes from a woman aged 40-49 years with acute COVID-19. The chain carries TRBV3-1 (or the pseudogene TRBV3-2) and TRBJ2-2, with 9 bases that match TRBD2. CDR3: CASSNPGTSSGELFF. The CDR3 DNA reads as TGTGCCAGCAGCAACCCCGGGACTAGCTCCGGGGAGCTGTTTTTT.